The 30 T cell receptor beta chains presented below share a single source sample, sequenced in a study of shared clonotypes between healthy human individuals. Profiled with immunoSEQ multiplex PCR; TCRdb holds only in-frame clones, not every one. The sample yields around 2.3 million clones, 90% to 96% seen once. Sequences were obtained from naive CD4+ T cells sorted from blood. Subset: CD45RA+ positively selected. These receptors were obtained from a man younger than 35 in good health.

Worth noting for this clone: Within the sample, other DNA sequences also encode this same CDR3. The chain couples TRBV7-2 to TRBJ2-7, with 7 bases fitting TRBD2. CDR3 size: 14 residues. Trimming took 5 bases from V and 0 from J; bases not matched to a gene: 4. Germline V gene sequence: CDR1 SGHTA, CDR2 FQGNSA. In nucleotides, the CDR3 is TGTGCCAGCAGCCCTATAGCGGGCTCCTACGAGCAGTACTTC. This translates into CASSPIAGSYEQYF.

V and J are TRBV28 and TRBJ1-4, with D possibly TRBD1 on 6 matching bases. This CDR3 is built from 14 residues. Trimming removed 8 bases from V and 7 bases from J, with 17 bases in between. Germline V lookup: CDR1 MDHEN, CDR2 SYDVKM. CDR3 sequence (DNA): TGTGCCAGCGCAGACAGGAGTTTACTTGAAAAACTGTTTTTT. Encoded protein: CASADRSLLEKLFF.

V usage is TRBV5-1 and J usage is TRBJ2-7, with TRBD2 matching over 8 bases. Germline V gene data show CDR1 as SGHRS and CDR2 as YFSETQ. This CDR3 region has 14 residues. Losses at the gene ends were 1 base for V and 6 bases for J; bases not matched to a gene: 6. The CDR3 loop is CASSLPSGSSEQYF. CDR3 coding DNA: TGCGCCAGCAGCTTGCCGAGCGGGAGCAGCGAGCAGTACTTC.

CDR3 sequence reads: CASSRGGSNEKLFF. CDR3 DNA: TGTGCCAGCAGCCGCGGGGGTTCTAATGAAAAACTGTTTTTT. This sequence joins TRBV7-2 and TRBJ1-4; possibly TRBD1 for D (5 bases). V dropped 5 bases and J dropped 3 bases, with 10 bases sitting between them. The CDR3 length is 14 residues. Per the germline V gene, CDR1 is SGHTA and CDR2 is FQGNSA.

V usage is TRBV5-4 and J usage is TRBJ1-6, with D possibly matching TRBD1 (5 bases). V lost 2 bases and J 9 bases, leaving 9 bases between the germline ends. The CDR3 covers 13 residues. Looked up from germline, CDR1 is SGHNT and CDR2 is YYREEE (reference sequence). CDR3 sequence reads: CASSLRGGSPLHF. In nucleotides, the CDR3 is TGTGCCAGCAGCTTAAGGGGAGGTTCACCCCTCCACTTT.

The CDR3 is CASSLAGGTNYGYTF. CDR3 DNA: TGCGCCAGCAGCTTGGCCGGCGGCACTAACTATGGCTACACCTTC. V usage is TRBV5-1 and J usage is TRBJ1-2; D ambiguous. V lost 0 bases and J lost 0, with 9 bases in between. The length of the CDR3 is 15 residues. Germline CDR1 and CDR2: SGHRS and YFSETQ. The entire variable domain, with the rest obtained from reference TRBV5-1 and TRBJ1-2, is as follows: KAGVTQTPRYLIKTRGQQVTLSCSPISGHRSVSWYQQTPGQGLQFLFEYFSETQRNKGNFPGRFSGRQFSNSRSEMNVSTLELGDSALYLCASSLAGGTNYGYTFGSGTRLTVV.

The J gene is TRBJ1-5, the V gene TRBV7-9; 8 bases fit TRBD1. The CDR3 spans 15 residues. V trimming: 5 bases; J trimming: 4 bases; junction bases outside the gene matches: 7. Looked up from germline, CDR1 is SEHNR and CDR2 is FQNEAQ (reference sequence). The CDR3 loop is CASSPGTGVNQPQHF. CDR3 in DNA: TGTGCCAGCAGCCCCGGGACAGGCGTTAATCAGCCCCAGCATTTT.

V usage is TRBV2 and J usage is TRBJ2-3; 7 nucleotides agree with TRBD1. From germline, CDR1 is SNHLY and CDR2 FYNNEI. Unmatched junction bases numbered 3, after V lost 4 bases and J lost 2 bases. CDR3 size: 14 residues. DNA of the CDR3: TGTGCCAGCAGTGCGGGACAGAACACAGATACGCAGTATTTT. It translates to CASSAGQNTDTQYF.

The J gene is TRBJ1-1, the V gene TRBV28, with no clear D. Trimming shortened V by 4 bases and J by 5 bases, and 14 bases separated the two germline ends. The CDR3 consists of 14 residues. Germline CDR1 reads MDHEN; CDR2 reads SYDVKM. CDR3 loop: CASSSWEGETEAFF. The CDR3 DNA reads as TGTGCCAGCAGTTCCTGGGAGGGAGAAACTGAAGCTTTCTTT.

This chain uses TRBV7-2 with TRBJ2-1; 8 positions agree with TRBD1. This CDR3 spans 15 amino acids. CDR1 and CDR2 (germline): SGHTA, FQGNSA. Unmatched junction bases numbered 13, after V lost 5 bases and J lost 10 bases. The CDR3 sequence: CASSPRLAQGGEQFF. The CDR3 DNA reads TGTGCCAGCAGCCCCCGGCTAGCACAGGGGGGCGAGCAGTTCTTC.

This chain joins TRBV5-1 and TRBJ2-2; D possibly uses TRBD1 or TRBD2 (5 bases each). The CDR3 is 15 amino acids. V lost 5 bases, J lost 0 bases, and 11 bases lay in between. Germline-derived CDR1 and CDR2 are SGHRS and YFSETQ. The DNA of the CDR3 is TGCGCCAGCAGGGTCGGGGCTTCGAACACCGGGGAGCTGTTTTTT. Translating it yields CASRVGASNTGELFF.

This clone was detected only a few times. Distinct nucleotide sequences in the sample also encode this CDR3. The V gene is TRBV15, the J gene TRBJ2-7, with D unresolved. Trimming shortened V by 0 bases and J by 3 bases, and 3 bases separated the two germline ends. CDR3 size: 12 residues. The germline CDR1 and CDR2 sequences are LNHNV and YYDKDF (reference sequence). The DNA for the CDR3 is TGTGCCACCAGCAGAGATGGCTACGAGCAGTACTTC. Translation: CATSRDGYEQYF.

In the case of this clone: At the DNA level, this CDR3 is encoded by other sequences in the same sample as well. V is TRBV5-1 and J is TRBJ1-3; D gene uncertain. Germline lookup yields CDR1 SGHRS and CDR2 YFSETQ. V dropped 2 bases and J dropped 0 bases, with 9 bases sitting between them. CDR3 length: 15 residues. The CDR3 bases are TGCGCCAGCAGCTTAGAGGGCGCCTCTGGAAACACCATATATTTT. This translates into CASSLEGASGNTIYF.

The V call is TRBV11-1, the J call TRBJ2-7, with 7 positions matching TRBD2. The length of the CDR3 is 13 residues. In germline, CDR1 is SGHAT, CDR2 FQDESV (reference sequence). J was trimmed by 2 bases and V by 5 bases; bases with no gene match: 3. CDR3 in DNA: TGTGCCAGCAGCGCGGGGACTACCTACGAGCAGTACTTC. Its translation is CASSAGTTYEQYF.

This clone was seen just once. The J gene is TRBJ1-2, the V gene TRBV9; D might be TRBD1 (5 bases). Germline V gives CDR1 SGDLS, CDR2 YYNGEE. Trimming took 0 bases from V and 4 from J, leaving 22 bases between them. This CDR3 is built from 18 residues. The CDR3 reads CASSVATIGGGRSYGYTF. In nucleotides, the CDR3 is TGTGCCAGCAGCGTAGCTACTATTGGTGGGGGTAGAAGCTATGGCTACACCTTC.

The chain uses TRBV29-1 and TRBJ1-1, with 9 bases matching TRBD1. J gave up 2 bases and V 6 bases, and 4 bases lay outside the gene matches. This CDR3 region has 13 residues. From germline, CDR1 is SQVTM and CDR2 ANQGSEA. CDR3 in DNA: TGCAGCGTCACAGGGGGCACTAACACTGAAGCTTTCTTT. The encoded protein is CSVTGGTNTEAFF.

The chain links TRBV30 to TRBJ1-4; 10 bases agree with TRBD1. Germline V lookup: CDR1 GTSNPN, CDR2 SVGIG (reference sequence). With 2 bases clipped from V and 7 bases from J, the junction kept 4 bases outside the gene matches. This CDR3 has 14 residues. The CDR3 DNA reads TGTGCCTGGAGTAGACAGGGGGCGGGTGAAAAACTGTTTTTT. Translated: CAWSRQGAGEKLFF.

The chain uses TRBV2 and TRBJ1-1; D gene ambiguous. With 7 bases removed from V and 4 bases from J, the gap between germline ends came to 16 bases. Germline values: CDR1 SNHLY, CDR2 FYNNEI. The CDR3 extends over 14 amino acids. CDR3 amino acids: CASMSHPQSTEAFF. Written as DNA, the CDR3 is TGTGCCAGCATGTCACACCCACAGTCCACTGAAGCTTTCTTT.

This clone has just one count. This chain connects TRBV11-3 to TRBJ1-6; perhaps TRBD1 as D (6 bases). CDR1 is SGHNT, CDR2 YENEEA, per germline. The CDR3 extends over 15 amino acids. Trimming shortened V by 0 bases and J by 10 bases, and 13 bases separated the two germline ends. CDR3 in DNA: TGTGCCAGCAGCTTAGATGGGGGCAGGAGGTCACCCCTCCACTTT. It specifies CASSLDGGRRSPLHF.

This clone was observed a few times. In the same sample, other DNA sequences code for this CDR3. The rearrangement joins TRBV28 to TRBJ1-5; D unresolved. CDR1 MDHEN and CDR2 SYDVKM come from the germline V gene. The CDR3 is made up of 11 amino acids. V gave up 6 bases and J gave up 4 bases, with 4 bases separating them. The CDR3 region has the DNA TGTGCCAGCAGCCGAAATCAGCCCCAGCATTTT. It is translated as CASSRNQPQHF.

The rearrangement uses TRBV5-1 and TRBJ2-7, with TRBD1 as a possible D gene (6 bases). CDR1 is SGHRS, CDR2 YFSETQ, per germline. The CDR3 spans 14 residues. Trimming removed 4 bases at V and 4 bases at J, with 15 bases between. This chain's CDR3 is CASSPTGLEYEQYF. CDR3 nucleotide sequence: TGCGCCAGCAGCCCTACAGGGTTAGAGTACGAGCAGTACTTC.

As regards this clone: The sample contains more than one DNA sequence encoding this CDR3. This sequence joins TRBV29-1 and TRBJ2-7; weak D call: TRBD2 (6 bases). CDR1 is SQVTM, CDR2 ANQGSEA, per germline. Trimming pared 3 bases from V and 4 bases from J, leaving 10 bases between. This CDR3 contains 12 residues. In nucleotides, the CDR3 is TGCAGCGTTGAGACTGGGGGGTACGAGCAGTACTTC. Residues: CSVETGGYEQYF.

This chain joins TRBV10-1 and TRBJ2-6; D assignment may be TRBD1 or TRBD2 (5 bases each). Trimming took off 5 bases at V and 0 bases at J, with 23 bases between the two ends. The CDR3 consists of 20 residues. Germline CDR1 is WNHNN and CDR2 is SYGVQD (reference sequence). The CDR3 loop reads CASSPGAGIREPSGANVLTF. The CDR3 coding sequence is TGCGCCAGCAGTCCTGGGGCAGGGATACGGGAACCCTCTGGGGCCAACGTCCTGACTTTC.

The chain employs TRBV7-3 and TRBJ2-1; TRBD2 matches 12 bases. With 0 bases clipped from V and 8 bases from J, the junction kept 8 bases outside the gene matches. The germline CDR1 and CDR2 sequences are SGHTA and FQGTGA. The CDR3 spans 17 residues. CDR3 DNA sequence: TGTGCCAGCAGCTTAACGCCGAGACTAGCGGGGGACGATGAGCAGTTCTTC. It codes for CASSLTPRLAGDDEQFF. Combining the CDR3 with reference TRBV7-3 and TRBJ2-1 gives the whole variable domain GAGVSQTPSNKVTEKGKYVELRCDPISGHTALYWYRQSLGQGPEFLIYFQGTGAADDSGLPNDRFFAVRPEGSVSTLKIQRTERGDSAVYLCASSLTPRLAGDDEQFFGPGTRLTVL.

The CDR3 bases are TGTGCCTGGACCAGCTTGGGTGAAAAACTGTTTTTT. Protein sequence: CAWTSLGEKLFF. The chain uses TRBV30 and TRBJ1-4; D gene uncertain. The CDR3 spans 12 residues. CDR1 is GTSNPN and CDR2 is SVGIG in the germline V gene (reference sequence). Trimming removed 4 bases at V and 7 bases at J, with 10 bases between.

Regarding this clone: Other DNA sequences of this sample code for an identical CDR3. V is TRBV5-1 and J is TRBJ2-5; D gene ambiguous. V was shortened by 0 bases and J by 5 bases, with 5 bases between the two germline ends. The CDR3 length is 12 residues. Germline assignment: CDR1 SGHRS and CDR2 YFSETQ. The CDR3 is CASSLASETQYF. The CDR3, as DNA: TGCGCCAGCAGCTTGGCCTCCGAGACCCAGTACTTC. The variable domain in full, with the rest retrieved from reference TRBV5-1 and TRBJ2-5, is KAGVTQTPRYLIKTRGQQVTLSCSPISGHRSVSWYQQTPGQGLQFLFEYFSETQRNKGNFPGRFSGRQFSNSRSEMNVSTLELGDSALYLCASSLASETQYFGPGTRLLVL.

CDR3 protein: CASSIREGAAEAFF. The CDR3 region has the DNA TGTGCCAGTAGTATCCGAGAGGGGGCGGCTGAAGCTTTCTTT. The rearrangement joins TRBV19 to TRBJ1-1, with TRBD1 matching over 7 bases. This CDR3 has 14 amino acids. With V trimmed by 3 bases and J by 6 bases, 7 bases remained unmatched. Germline assignment: CDR1 LNHDA and CDR2 SQIVND (reference sequence).

The chain recombines TRBV6-1 with TRBJ1-2; 8 bases are shared with TRBD1. CDR3 length: 15 amino acids. Trimming removed 6 bases from V and 4 bases from J; junction bases left unmatched: 10. Germline values: CDR1 MNHNS, CDR2 SASEGT. The CDR3 nucleotides are TGTGCCAGCAGCCCCAGCCAGGGGGCAGGCTATGGCTACACCTTC. This encodes CASSPSQGAGYGYTF.

V usage is TRBV27 and J usage is TRBJ2-7; 9 bases fit TRBD1. With 0 bases clipped from V and 5 bases from J, the junction kept 5 bases outside the gene matches. The CDR3 has 15 residues. Germline CDR1 is MNHEY and CDR2 is SMNVEV (reference sequence). The CDR3 DNA is TGTGCCAGCAGTTTATCCCGGGACAGGGCCCACGAGCAGTACTTC. Amino acid sequence: CASSLSRDRAHEQYF.

The chain carries TRBV10-3 and TRBJ2-5; TRBD2 aligns across 12 bases. The germline gives CDR1 ENHRY, CDR2 SYGVKD. The trim removed 6 bases at V and 5 bases at J, leaving 4 bases unmatched. The CDR3 loop spans 14 amino acids. In DNA, the CDR3 is TGTGCCATCAGCACTAGCGGGGGGCTGGAGACCCAGTACTTC. The encoded protein is CAISTSGGLETQYF.